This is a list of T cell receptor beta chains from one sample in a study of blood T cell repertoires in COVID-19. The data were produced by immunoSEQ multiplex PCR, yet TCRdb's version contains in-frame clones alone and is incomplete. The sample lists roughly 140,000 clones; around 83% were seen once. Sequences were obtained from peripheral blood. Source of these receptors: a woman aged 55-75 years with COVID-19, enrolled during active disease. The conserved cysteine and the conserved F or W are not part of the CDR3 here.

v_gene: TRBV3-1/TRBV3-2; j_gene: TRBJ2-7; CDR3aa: ASSYGLTRYEQY
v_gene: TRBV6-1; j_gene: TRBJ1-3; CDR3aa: ASSEAGYTLGNTIY
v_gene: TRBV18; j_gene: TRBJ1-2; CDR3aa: ASSPPGTGGDT
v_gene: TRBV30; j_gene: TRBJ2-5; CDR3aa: AWTPRGREETQY
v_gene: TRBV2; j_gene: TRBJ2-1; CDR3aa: ASSEWRGTSGGSYNEQF
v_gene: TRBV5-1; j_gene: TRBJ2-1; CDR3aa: ASSTVQGMLGNEQF
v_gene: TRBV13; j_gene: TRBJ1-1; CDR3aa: ASSRRVMNTEAF
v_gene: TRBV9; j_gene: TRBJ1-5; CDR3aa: ASSPGTARDQPQH
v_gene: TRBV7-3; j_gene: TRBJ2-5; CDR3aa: ASSLGRLAGSETQY
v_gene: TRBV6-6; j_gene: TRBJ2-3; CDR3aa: ASRHAGTGSDTQY
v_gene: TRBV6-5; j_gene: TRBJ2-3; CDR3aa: ASSYGTGDTDTQY
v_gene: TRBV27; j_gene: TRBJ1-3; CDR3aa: ASSLRGVGGTGNTIY
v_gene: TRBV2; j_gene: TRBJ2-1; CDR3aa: ASSESREGEQF
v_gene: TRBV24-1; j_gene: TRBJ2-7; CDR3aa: ATSDLTGYEQY
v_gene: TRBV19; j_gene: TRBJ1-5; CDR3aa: ASSVDRGKGDQPQH
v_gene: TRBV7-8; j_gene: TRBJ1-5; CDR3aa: ASSLSHRGIFSPRANQPQH
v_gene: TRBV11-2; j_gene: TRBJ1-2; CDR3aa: ASSARDRGNYGYT
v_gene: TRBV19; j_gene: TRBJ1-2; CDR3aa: ASSIDRFNYGYT
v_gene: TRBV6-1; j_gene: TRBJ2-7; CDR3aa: ASSERGRLFYEQY
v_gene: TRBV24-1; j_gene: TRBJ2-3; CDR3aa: ATSDWQDRGSSHTQY
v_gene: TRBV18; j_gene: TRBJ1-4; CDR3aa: ASSPQATGRNEKLF
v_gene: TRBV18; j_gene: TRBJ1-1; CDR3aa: ASSGTGKGTEAF
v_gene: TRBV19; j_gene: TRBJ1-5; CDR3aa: ASSIDGEQPQH
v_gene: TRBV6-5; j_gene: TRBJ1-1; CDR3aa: ASLQGGGTEAF
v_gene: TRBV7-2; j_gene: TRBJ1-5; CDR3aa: ASSLAPGGRSNQPQH
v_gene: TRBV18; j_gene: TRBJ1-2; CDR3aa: ASSPRGQFEGNYGYT
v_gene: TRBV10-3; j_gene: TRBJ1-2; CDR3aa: AIRVSRESYGYT
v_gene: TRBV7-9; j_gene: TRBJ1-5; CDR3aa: ASSHRGPDQPQH
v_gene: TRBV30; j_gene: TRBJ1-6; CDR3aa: AWLTGIDSPLH
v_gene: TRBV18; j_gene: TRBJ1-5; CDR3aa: ASSPGGQIEPQH
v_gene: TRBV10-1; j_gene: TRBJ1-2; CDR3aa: ASSQGPDYGYT
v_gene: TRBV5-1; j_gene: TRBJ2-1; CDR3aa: ASKSGGSYNEQF
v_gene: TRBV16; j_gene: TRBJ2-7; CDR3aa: ASSLYGTSEQY
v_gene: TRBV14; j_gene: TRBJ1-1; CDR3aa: ASSWGQATEAF
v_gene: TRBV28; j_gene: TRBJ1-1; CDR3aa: ASRASIGGTEAF
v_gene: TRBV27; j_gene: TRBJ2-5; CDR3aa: ARFGGGGGPGGETQY
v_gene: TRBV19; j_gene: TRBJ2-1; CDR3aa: ASSGQGNNEQF
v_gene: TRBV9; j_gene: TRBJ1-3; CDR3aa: ASSGQTGGNTIY
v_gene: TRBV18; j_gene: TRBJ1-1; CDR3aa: ASSPALNTEAF
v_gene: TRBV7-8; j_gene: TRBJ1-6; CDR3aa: ASSYDSRHNSPLH
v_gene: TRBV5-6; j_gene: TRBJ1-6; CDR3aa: ASSSPGDTYNSPLH
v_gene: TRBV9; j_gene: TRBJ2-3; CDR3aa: ASTFRQGGTDTQY
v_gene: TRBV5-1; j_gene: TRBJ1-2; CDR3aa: ASDPGGNYGYT
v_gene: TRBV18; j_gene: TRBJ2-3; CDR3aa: ASSPPGGTGTQY
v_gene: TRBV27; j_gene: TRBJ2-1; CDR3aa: ASSLGTPNEQF
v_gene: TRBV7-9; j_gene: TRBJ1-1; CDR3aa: ASSSVEVTEAF
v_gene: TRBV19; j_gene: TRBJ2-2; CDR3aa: ASIGTGRAGELF
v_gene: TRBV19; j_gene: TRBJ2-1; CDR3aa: ASSSPAGLAGDNEQF
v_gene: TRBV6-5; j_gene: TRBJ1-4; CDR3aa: ASSYRGNNEKLF
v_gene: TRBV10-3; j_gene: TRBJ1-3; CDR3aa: AISEFSSLSGNTIY
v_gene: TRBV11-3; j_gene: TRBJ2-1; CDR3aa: ASSLGLGRGRSSYNEQF